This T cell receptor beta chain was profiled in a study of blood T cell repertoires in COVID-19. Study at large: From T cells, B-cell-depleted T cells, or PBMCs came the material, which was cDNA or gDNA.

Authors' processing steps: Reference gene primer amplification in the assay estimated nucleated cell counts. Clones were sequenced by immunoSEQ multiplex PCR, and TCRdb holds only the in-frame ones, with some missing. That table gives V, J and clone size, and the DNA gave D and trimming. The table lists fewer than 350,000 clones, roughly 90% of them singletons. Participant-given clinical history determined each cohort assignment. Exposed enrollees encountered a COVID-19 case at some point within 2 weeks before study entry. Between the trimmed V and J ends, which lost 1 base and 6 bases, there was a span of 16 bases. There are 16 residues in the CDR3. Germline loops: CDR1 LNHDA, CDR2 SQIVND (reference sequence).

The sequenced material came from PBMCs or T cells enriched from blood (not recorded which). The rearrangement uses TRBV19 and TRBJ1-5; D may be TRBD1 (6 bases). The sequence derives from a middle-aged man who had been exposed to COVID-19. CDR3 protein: CASSIAGRLRGQPQHF. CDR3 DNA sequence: TGTGCCAGTAGTATAGCGGGAAGGCTCAGGGGTCAGCCCCAGCATTTT.